This T cell receptor (beta chain) is from a study of T cell changes during pregnancy in multiple sclerosis (dated by TCRdb to between 2018 and 2021). Describing the broader study: In women with multiple sclerosis, the researchers looked at how the T cell repertoire shifted as pregnancy progressed.

To prepare the library, the immunoSEQ multiplex PCR assay was applied. Held by TCRdb, this immuneACCESS table contains in-frame sequences only and omits some clones. Under half of the omission traces to an unresolved V gene where checked; the cause of the rest is unknown. Within this sample are fewer than 150,000 clones, with roughly 97% of them counted one time only. About 0.42% of the sample rests with the top ten. Worth noting for this clone: No cognate antigen has been identified for it. Base-call qualities are not available, and no considerably larger clone is one nucleotide away.

This clonotype originated in a female donor with multiple sclerosis, enrolled in a pregnancy study. The material sequenced was peripheral blood, taken after pregnancy.

The DNA sequence follows: TGTGCCAGCAGCTTAGTTGGGGGGAGCATGAACACTGAAGCTTTCTTT. The encoded protein is CASSLVGGSMNTEAFF. The rearranged chain carries TRBV7-8 and TRBJ1-1, with a tentative D gene TRBD1 over 5 matching bases. The V and J ends are trimmed by 1 base and 0 bases, leaving 12 bases between them. The CDR3 spans 16 residues, from the cysteine through the phenylalanine. The kept DNA is CDR3 alone, 48 bases in frame from the first base. CDR1 and CDR2, looked up from the germline V gene, are SGHVS and FQNEAQ.